The 3 T cell receptor beta chains reported below all come from one sample, sequenced in a study of blood T cell repertoires in COVID-19. Repertoires were generated with immunoSEQ multiplex PCR, while TCRdb's copy carries only in-frame clones and drops some. The sample records 95,000 to 130,000 clones, almost 85% being singletons. Material: peripheral blood. The receptors were gathered from a man between 65 and 85 years old with active or convalescent COVID-19.

The CDR3, as DNA: TGCGCCAGCAGCCAAGCTCCCGGACTAGCGGGAGCCACAGATACGCAGTATTTT. Translated, it gives CASSQAPGLAGATDTQYF. The J gene is TRBJ2-3, the V gene TRBV4-3, with TRBD2 matching 13 bases. CDR3 length: 18 amino acids. V was pared by 1 base and J by 2 bases, with 6 bases of the junction left unmatched. Germline V CDR1 and CDR2: LGHNA, YSLEER.

DNA for the CDR3: TGCGCCAGCAGCTTAGAAGGGGGCGCCGATGGCTACACCTTC. Protein: CASSLEGGADGYTF. This rearrangement joins TRBV5-1 to TRBJ1-2; 7 bases match TRBD1. Germline loops: CDR1 SGHRS, CDR2 YFSETQ. The CDR3 spans 14 residues. J was trimmed by 6 bases and V by 2 bases; bases with no gene match: 7.

V and J are TRBV11-2 and TRBJ2-3, with D hard to call. The CDR3 is 14 residues long. The germline V gene encodes CDR1 SGHAT and CDR2 FQNNGV. The germline V and J ends were trimmed by 1 base and 2 bases, with 7 bases remaining between them. The CDR3 is CASSLGLITDTQYF. The CDR3 DNA sequence: TGTGCCAGCAGCTTAGGACTGATCACAGATACGCAGTATTTT. Using reference TRBV11-2 and TRBJ2-3 for the parts outside the CDR3, the full variable domain is EAGVAQSPRYKIIEKRQSVAFWCNPISGHATLYWYQQILGQGPKLLIQFQNNGVVDDSQLPKDRFSAERLKGVDSTLKIQPAKLEDSAVYLCASSLGLITDTQYFGPGTRLTVL.